This T cell receptor beta chain was recorded in a study of blood T cells in healthy people across ages. This clonotype was counted only a few times. A second PCR of about 6 to 11 cycles used a sample-barcoded 5' primer and a J-beta primer mix. Each cDNA molecule was tagged by a template-switch adaptor that had 12 random nucleotides. TCRdb reanalysed the 5' RACE reads using MiXCR and keeps one entry per CDR3 protein. The sample records some 1.4 million distinct CDR3 sequences, about 43% being singletons. Germline V gene lookup returns CDR1 MNHEY and CDR2 SMNVEV (reference sequence). The CDR3 is 17 residues long. Trimming left V 3 bases short and J 0 bases short, with 14 bases between.

The chain joins TRBV27 to TRBJ1-4; D is unclear. This receptor was taken from a woman younger than 35 in good health. Sequencing was carried out using blood. The CDR3 sequence: CASSFGGSKATNEKLFF. The CDR3 coding sequence is TGTGCCAGCAGTTTCGGAGGCAGCAAGGCAACTAATGAAAAACTGTTTTTT. Drawing the rest from reference TRBV27 and TRBJ1-4, the complete variable domain is EAQVTQNPRYLITVTGKKLTVTCSQNMNHEYMSWYRQDPGLGLRQIYYSMNVEVTDKGDVPEGYKVSRKEKRNFPLILESPSPNQTSLYFCASSFGGSKATNEKLFFGSGTQLSVL.